This TCR beta chain was documented in a study of T cell changes during pregnancy in multiple sclerosis. Germline V gene lookup returns CDR1 SGHDN and CDR2 FVKESK. V gave up 4 bases and J gave up 5 bases; unmatched junction bases: 10. The CDR3 is made up of 16 amino acids. Sequenced by immunoSEQ multiplex PCR; TCRdb stores in-frame clones only, minus some. Among 35,000 or so clones listed, about 90% were seen once. V gene TRBV14 combines with J gene TRBJ1-1; 10 nucleotides align to TRBD1. The material was CD4+ T cells from peripheral blood mononuclear cells, obtained in the third trimester of pregnancy. The source of this sequence is a female donor in good health, enrolled as a control in a pregnancy study. The CDR3 here is CASSPSGTGALTEAFF. For the CDR3, the DNA is TGTGCCAGCAGCCCCAGCGGGACAGGGGCCTTAACTGAAGCTTTCTTT.